This T cell receptor (beta chain) was identified in a study of beta chain features in type 1 diabetes. Findings and caveats of the study: In every one of the four CD4+ subsets, TCRB CDR3s were moderately but significantly shorter in Type 1 diabetes patients.

All of the isolated RNA was reverse transcribed, so expressed TCRB transcripts were sequenced. This table comes from immunoSEQ multiplex PCR, and its TCRdb copy is limited to in-frame clones, with some not included. The data hold 300,000 to 350,000 clones, with 7% to 10% observed a single time. Germline V gene data show CDR1 as LNHNV and CDR2 as YYDKDF (reference sequence). V lost 5 bases, J lost 1 base, and 15 bases lay in between. This CDR3 contains 16 residues. Donors underwent one heparinised blood draw, about 0.12 L on average. Sorting with CD45RO/CCR7/CD25/CD127/CD95/CD27 yielded naive, central memory, regulatory and stem-like memory CD4+ cells. This clone was seen a handful of times. The antigen is undetermined.

This rearrangement joins TRBV15 to TRBJ2-1; possible D gene TRBD1, 6 bases. The sequence derives from a man aged 25 to 40 with type 1 diabetes. The sequenced sample was central memory CD4+ T cells from blood. This chain's CDR3 is CATSGDQGGSYNEQFF. The CDR3 nucleotides are TGTGCCACCAGCGGGGACCAAGGGGGTTCCTACAATGAGCAGTTCTTC. The full variable domain, with the rest looked up from reference TRBV15 and TRBJ2-1, is DAMVIQNPRYQVTQFGKPVTLSCSQTLNHNVMYWYQQKSSQAPKLLFHYYDKDFNNEADTPDNFQSRRPNTSFCFLDIRSPGLGDTAMYLCATSGDQGGSYNEQFFGPGTRLTVL.